The source of this TCR beta chain is a study of T cell responses to AZD1222 COVID-19 vaccine. Study-level findings and limits: It was only a handful of AZD1222 recipients who were seropositive at baseline.

Measured with immunoSEQ multiplex PCR; TCRdb has only the in-frame clones, and not every one. Counted here are roughly 130,000 clones, roughly 85% occurring once; the ten biggest clones make up around 8%. The CDR3 is 14 amino acids. Germline CDR1 SGHVS, CDR2 FNYEAQ. V lost 5 bases, J lost 2 bases, and 4 bases stayed unmatched. As to this clone: The antigen remains unidentified.

The source is an adult in good health. Here the sequenced sample was peripheral blood, taken on day 0 of AZD1222 vaccination. This chain connects TRBV7-6 to TRBJ2-3, with 7 bases aligning to TRBD1. The CDR3 loop is CASSRGQFTDTQYF. The DNA for the CDR3 is TGTGCCAGCAGCCGGGGACAGTTCACAGATACGCAGTATTTT.